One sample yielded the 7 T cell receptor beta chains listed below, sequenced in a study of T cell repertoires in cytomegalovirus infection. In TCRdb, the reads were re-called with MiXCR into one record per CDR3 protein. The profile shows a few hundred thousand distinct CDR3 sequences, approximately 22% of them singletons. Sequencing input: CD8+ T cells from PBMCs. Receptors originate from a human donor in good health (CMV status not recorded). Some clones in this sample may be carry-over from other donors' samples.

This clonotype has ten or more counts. This CDR3 reads CATSPGTGEDTQYF. CDR3 sequence (DNA): TGTGCCACCAGCCCCGGGACAGGGGAAGATACGCAGTATTTT. The genes are TRBV15 and TRBJ2-3; 10 bases line up with TRBD1. Germline V gene sequence: CDR1 LNHNV, CDR2 YYDKDF (reference sequence). V shed 5 bases and J 5 bases; nucleotides not matched to a gene: 4. CDR3 size: 14 residues.

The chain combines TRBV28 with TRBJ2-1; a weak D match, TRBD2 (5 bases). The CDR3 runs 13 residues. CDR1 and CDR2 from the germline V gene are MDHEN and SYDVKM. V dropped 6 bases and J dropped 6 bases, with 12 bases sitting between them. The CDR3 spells CASRTIGSNEQFF. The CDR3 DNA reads TGTGCCAGCAGGACAATTGGGAGCAATGAGCAGTTCTTC.

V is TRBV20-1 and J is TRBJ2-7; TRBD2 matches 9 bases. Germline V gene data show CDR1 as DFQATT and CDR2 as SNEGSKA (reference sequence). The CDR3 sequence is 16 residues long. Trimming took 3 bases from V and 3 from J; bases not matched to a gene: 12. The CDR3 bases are TGCAGTGCTAGGATTAGCGGGGGCCCTCCCAACTACGAGCAGTACTTC. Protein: CSARISGGPPNYEQYF.

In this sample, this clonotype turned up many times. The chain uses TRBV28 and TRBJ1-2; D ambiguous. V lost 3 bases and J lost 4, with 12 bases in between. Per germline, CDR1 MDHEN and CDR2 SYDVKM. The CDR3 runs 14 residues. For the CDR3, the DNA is TGTGCCAGCAGTTTGTTACGGGGAAGCTATGGCTACACCTTC. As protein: CASSLLRGSYGYTF.

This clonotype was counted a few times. The CDR3 spells CASSLGLRPQHF. CDR3 nucleotide sequence: TGTGCCAGCAGCCTGGGCTTGAGGCCCCAGCATTTT. The rearrangement uses TRBV28 and TRBJ1-5; D not resolved. From germline, CDR1 is MDHEN and CDR2 SYDVKM. V lost 6 bases and J lost 9, with 12 bases in between. CDR3 length: 12 amino acids.

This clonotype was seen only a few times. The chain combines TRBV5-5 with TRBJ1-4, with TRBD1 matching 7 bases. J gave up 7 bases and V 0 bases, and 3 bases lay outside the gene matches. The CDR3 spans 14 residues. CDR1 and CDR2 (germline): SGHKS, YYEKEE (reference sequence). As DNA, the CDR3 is TGTGCCAGCAGCTTGGAGGGGGCAAGTGAAAAACTGTTTTTT. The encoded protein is CASSLEGASEKLFF.

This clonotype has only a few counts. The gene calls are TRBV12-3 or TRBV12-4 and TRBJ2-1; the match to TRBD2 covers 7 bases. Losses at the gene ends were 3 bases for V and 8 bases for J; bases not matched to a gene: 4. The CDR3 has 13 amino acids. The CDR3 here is CASSFGGSDEQFF. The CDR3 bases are TGTGCCAGCAGTTTCGGGGGGAGTGATGAGCAGTTCTTC.